These T cell receptor beta chains were read from a single sample in a study of cytomegalovirus exposure and HLA in healthy donors. Generated by immunoSEQ multiplex PCR, the TCRdb table keeps only in-frame clones and is missing some. The sample has some 76,000 clones. The sample consisted of PBMCs. The origin of the receptors is a man aged 35 to 55 in good health and CMV-seronegative. The CDR3 runs from the conserved cysteine through the conserved F or W. Each record gives: J gene, V gene, D gene, CDR3 protein, CDR3 DNA. The D gene is left open where the match is weak.

TRBJ1-2,TRBV7-9,.,CASSLAVSPNYGYTF,TGTGCCAGCAGCTTAGCCGTATCCCCTAACTATGGCTACACCTTC
TRBJ1-4,TRBV5-1,.,CASSLGGTNEKLFF,TGCGCCAGCAGCTTGGGGGGCACTAATGAAAAACTGTTTTTT
TRBJ2-2,TRBV4-3,.,CASSQDYRQDTGELFF,TGCGCCAGCAGCCAAGATTACAGGCAGGACACCGGGGAGCTGTTTTTT
TRBJ2-5,TRBV5-4,.,CAALSGETQYF,TGTGCCGCGCTCTCGGGGGAGACCCAGTACTTC
TRBJ1-1,TRBV6-1,.,CASSALGGLSNTEAFF,TGTGCCAGCAGTGCTCTCGGAGGGTTGTCGAACACTGAAGCTTTCTTT
TRBJ2-1,TRBV10-3,.,CAISESQGLEGEQFF,TGTGCCATCAGTGAGTCGCAGGGCCTCGAAGGAGAGCAGTTCTTC
TRBJ2-7,TRBV9,TRBD2,CASSVGVAGAPYEQYF,TGTGCCAGCAGCGTAGGAGTAGCGGGGGCTCCCTACGAGCAGTACTTC
TRBJ2-7,TRBV5-7,TRBD2,CASSTGTSGSSVQYF,TGTGCCAGCAGCACGGGGACTAGCGGGAGTTCGGTGCAGTACTTC
TRBJ2-7,TRBV6-5,.,CASSPGTHDSYEQYF,TGTGCCAGCAGTCCTGGGACACACGACTCCTACGAGCAGTACTTC
TRBJ2-7,TRBV4-3,TRBD2,CASSQDRAGVEQYF,TGCGCCAGCAGCCAAGATCGGGCGGGGGTAGAGCAGTACTTC
TRBJ2-5,TRBV15,TRBD2,CATSRRLAGGVETQYF,TGTGCCACCAGCAGAAGACTAGCGGGAGGCGTAGAGACCCAGTACTTC
TRBJ2-6,TRBV28,TRBD1,CASQGVGANVLTF,TGTGCCAGTCAGGGGGTAGGGGCCAACGTCCTGACTTTC
TRBJ1-4,TRBV5-6,TRBD1,CASTLGTVNEKLFF,TGTGCCAGCACCCTGGGGACAGTTAATGAAAAACTGTTTTTT
TRBJ2-1,TRBV5-6,TRBD1,CASITGDLVNEQFF,TGTGCCAGCATAACAGGGGATTTGGTCAATGAGCAGTTCTTC
TRBJ1-1,TRBV9,TRBD1,CASSVTGGLNTEAFF,TGTGCCAGCAGCGTCACAGGGGGGCTGAACACTGAAGCTTTCTTT
TRBJ1-5,TRBV2,TRBD1,CASSENRDRFQPQHF,TGTGCCAGCAGTGAGAACCGGGACAGATTTCAGCCCCAGCATTTT
TRBJ1-1,TRBV27,.,CASSLLGAVNTEAFF,TGTGCCAGCAGTTTATTAGGGGCAGTGAACACTGAAGCTTTCTTT
TRBJ1-4,TRBV29-1,TRBD1,CSVEDTGQGKLFF,TGCAGCGTTGAAGATACAGGACAGGGAAAACTGTTTTTT
TRBJ2-6,TRBV4-3,.,CASSQGATSGANVLTF,TGCGCCAGCAGCCAAGGAGCCACCTCTGGGGCCAACGTCCTGACTTTC
TRBJ2-1,TRBV4-3,.,CASSQAIYSGEQFF,TGCGCCAGCAGCCAAGCGATCTACAGCGGAGAGCAGTTCTTC
TRBJ2-5,TRBV2,TRBD2,CASSGTSGSLETQYF,TGTGCCAGCAGTGGGACTAGCGGGAGTCTAGAGACCCAGTACTTC
TRBJ1-2,TRBV7-2,.,CASSLDGYGYTF,TGTGCCAGCAGCTTAGACGGTTATGGCTACACCTTC
TRBJ1-1,TRBV19,TRBD1,CASRGGVGGPNTEAFF,TGTGCCAGTAGGGGGGGTGTAGGGGGCCCGAACACTGAAGCTTTCTTT
TRBJ1-2,TRBV18,.,CASSPERSLTF,TGTGCCAGCTCACCCGAACGGTCGTTAACCTTC
TRBJ2-3,TRBV5-1,.,CASSLSQSTDTQYF,TGCGCCAGCAGCTTATCACAGAGCACAGATACGCAGTATTTT
TRBJ1-1,TRBV28,TRBD1,CASSLTGPYPVGSGTEAFF,TGTGCCAGCAGTTTGACAGGGCCCTACCCAGTCGGGAGTGGCACTGAAGCTTTCTTT
TRBJ2-7,TRBV6-5,TRBD2,CASSSLGLGRAEQYF,TGTGCCAGCAGTTCGCTCGGACTAGGAAGAGCCGAGCAGTACTTC
TRBJ2-1,TRBV30,TRBD2,CAWSARRGGSYNEQFF,TGTGCCTGGAGTGCTCGCCGGGGGGGCTCCTACAATGAGCAGTTCTTC
TRBJ1-5,TRBV9,.,CASSLGATGRNQPQHF,TGTGCCAGCAGCCTGGGGGCGACAGGTAGAAATCAGCCCCAGCATTTT
TRBJ2-3,TRBV30,TRBD1,CAWSGFRGSTDTQYF,TGTGCCTGGAGTGGATTCAGGGGGTCCACAGATACGCAGTATTTT
TRBJ1-5,TRBV5-6,TRBD1,CASSNRGLGQPQHF,TGTGCCAGCAGCAACAGGGGGCTAGGTCAGCCCCAGCATTTT
TRBJ1-3,TRBV28,.,CASTHDKYSSGNTIYF,TGTGCCAGCACCCACGATAAGTATAGCTCTGGAAACACCATATATTTT
TRBJ1-2,TRBV15,.,CATSRDQGIGGYTF,TGTGCCACCAGCAGAGACCAGGGTATTGGAGGCTACACCTTC
TRBJ1-2,TRBV28,.,CASVPPGGGSYGYTF,TGTGCCAGCGTCCCTCCTGGTGGGGGGAGCTATGGCTACACCTTC
TRBJ1-1,TRBV7-9,TRBD1,CASSLGPTGRRTEAFF,TGTGCCAGCAGCTTAGGCCCGACAGGGAGGCGGACTGAAGCTTTCTTT
TRBJ2-7,TRBV28,.,CASSQPVGGYEQYF,TGTGCCAGCAGCCAACCGGTCGGGGGTTACGAGCAGTACTTC
TRBJ2-5,TRBV28,TRBD2,CASSSSGRVETQYF,TGTGCCAGCAGTTCTAGCGGGAGGGTGGAGACCCAGTACTTC
TRBJ2-7,TRBV18,TRBD1,CASSPGTGAYEQYF,TGTGCCAGCTCACCCGGGACAGGGGCCTACGAGCAGTACTTC
TRBJ2-6,TRBV30,TRBD2,CACPREIGANVLTF,TGTGCCTGCCCGCGGGAGATTGGGGCCAACGTCCTGACTTTC
TRBJ1-6,TRBV5-1,.,CASSSGGAATPYNSPLHF,TGCGCCAGCAGCTCGGGGGGAGCAGCTACTCCTTATAATTCACCCCTCCACTTT
TRBJ1-2,TRBV2,TRBD1,CASRTDKGAGYTF,TGTGCCAGCAGAACGGACAAGGGGGCAGGCTACACCTTC
TRBJ2-7,TRBV5-6,TRBD1,CASSRDRVYHEQYF,TGTGCCAGCAGTAGGGACAGGGTTTACCACGAGCAGTACTTC
TRBJ2-7,TRBV5-1,.,CASRREEYEQYF,TGCGCCAGCAGGAGGGAGGAATACGAGCAGTACTTC
TRBJ2-3,TRBV11-3,.,CASSPGGSTDTQYF,TGTGCCAGCAGCCCCGGGGGAAGCACAGATACGCAGTATTTT
TRBJ2-3,TRBV11-2,TRBD2,CASSRTSGITDTQYF,TGTGCCAGCAGCCGGACTAGCGGGATCACAGATACGCAGTATTTT
TRBJ1-1,TRBV2,.,CATRLGPMNTEAFF,TGTGCCACCAGGCTGGGGCCGATGAACACTGAAGCTTTCTTT
TRBJ2-1,TRBV19,TRBD2,CASRSLAGAQFF,TGTGCCAGTAGGAGCTTAGCGGGGGCGCAGTTCTTC
TRBJ2-1,TRBV9,.,CASSAPSTGQFF,TGTGCCAGCAGCGCCCCCTCTACGGGGCAGTTCTTC
TRBJ2-5,TRBV10-3,.,CAISEPGHGQWETQYF,TGTGCCATCAGTGAACCGGGACATGGCCAGTGGGAGACCCAGTACTTC
TRBJ1-4,TRBV27,.,CASSLGIRGEKLFF,TGTGCCAGCAGTTTGGGGATCCGCGGGGAAAAACTGTTTTTT
TRBJ2-4,TRBV7-2,.,CASSLVEMGKNIQYF,TGTGCCAGCAGTTTGGTGGAGATGGGCAAAAACATTCAGTACTTC
TRBJ1-5,TRBV19,.,CASRRAYSNQPQHF,TGTGCCAGTAGGAGAGCGTATAGCAATCAGCCCCAGCATTTT
TRBJ1-6,TRBV30,TRBD1,CAWMARGSYNSPLHF,TGTGCCTGGATGGCCAGGGGGTCCTATAATTCACCCCTCCACTTT
TRBJ2-7,TRBV6-1,TRBD2,CASKPTSGEGYEQYF,TGTGCCAGCAAACCGACTAGCGGGGAGGGGTACGAGCAGTACTTC
TRBJ2-3,TRBV7-6,.,CASSLGLSVSTDTQYF,TGTGCCAGCAGCTTAGGACTATCCGTTAGCACAGATACGCAGTATTTT
TRBJ2-2,TRBV29-1,TRBD2,CSVGGDSGETGELFF,TGCAGCGTTGGGGGGGATAGCGGGGAAACCGGGGAGCTGTTTTTT
TRBJ1-3,TRBV28,.,CASSPVGNTIYF,TGTGCCAGCAGCCCGGTTGGAAACACCATATATTTT
TRBJ2-7,TRBV6-1,TRBD1,CASSSHQGAYEQYF,TGTGCCAGCAGTTCACATCAGGGGGCCTACGAGCAGTACTTC